The subject of this entry is one T cell receptor beta chain. Its cognate antigen is unknown. The data are from a study of T cells expressing NK-cell markers. Study overall: The sequencing cohort of eight donors included seven HCMV-seropositive individuals and one seronegative individual. Study-level findings and limits: In a handful of donors, dominant CD3+CD56+NKG2C+ clones formed about 1.0-8% of CD8+ cells.

From germline, CDR1 is LGHDT and CDR2 YNNKEL (reference sequence). The CDR3 is 16 residues long. TCRdb re-called the 5' RACE reads and shows each CDR3 protein once, DNA omitted. The table lists some 110,000 distinct CDR3 sequences. The clonotype comes from a woman aged 18-70 years in good health. This sequence joins TRBV3-1 and TRBJ2-5; without DNA, the TCRdb call of TRBD1 cannot be checked. The sequenced sample was blood T cells: a sorted CD56 or NKG2C T cell subset, CD4+ or CD8+ T cells, or bulk PBMC T cells (not recorded which). CDR3 amino acids: CASSQDPYDREETQYF.